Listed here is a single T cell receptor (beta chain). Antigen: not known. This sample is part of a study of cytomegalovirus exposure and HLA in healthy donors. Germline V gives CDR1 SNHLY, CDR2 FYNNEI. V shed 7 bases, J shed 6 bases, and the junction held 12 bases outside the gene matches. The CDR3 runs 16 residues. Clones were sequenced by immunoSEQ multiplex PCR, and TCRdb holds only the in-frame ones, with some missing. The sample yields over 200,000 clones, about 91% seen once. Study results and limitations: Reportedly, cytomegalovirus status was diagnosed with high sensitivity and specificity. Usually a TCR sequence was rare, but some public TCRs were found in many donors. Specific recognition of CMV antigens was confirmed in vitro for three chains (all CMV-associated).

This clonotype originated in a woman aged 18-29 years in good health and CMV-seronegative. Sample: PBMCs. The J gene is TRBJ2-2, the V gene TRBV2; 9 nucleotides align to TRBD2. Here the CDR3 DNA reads TGTGCCAGCACCGGTAATCCGGGACTAGCCGCCGGGGAGCTGTTTTTT. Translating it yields CASTGNPGLAAGELFF.